Below, 32 T cell receptor beta chains from the same sample are listed, as sequenced in a study of PD-1 blockade in classical Hodgkin lymphoma. The method was immunoSEQ multiplex PCR; TCRdb's version includes in-frame clones alone and lacks a portion of them. The sample lists about 30,000 clones, 91% occurring once. The time point was: newly diagnosed, previously untreated cHL patient sample. Sequencing was carried out using peripheral blood mononuclear cells (PBMCs). Every receptor here comes from a human donor with classical Hodgkin lymphoma.

J is TRBJ2-1 and V is TRBV7-3; maybe TRBD2 (6 bases). V lost 0 bases to trimming and J lost 2 bases, with 8 bases between them. The CDR3 is made up of 15 amino acids. Germline CDR1 and CDR2: SGHTA and FQGTGA. The CDR3 spells CASSLTGGPYNEQFF. The CDR3 DNA follows: TGTGCCAGCAGCTTAACGGGGGGACCCTACAATGAGCAGTTCTTC.

This clone has a single count. The rearrangement uses TRBV10-3 and TRBJ2-5; D is ambiguous. The CDR3 is 13 amino acids. The V end was cut by 2 bases, the J end by 4 bases, with 8 bases between. Germline V gene lookup returns CDR1 ENHRY and CDR2 SYGVKD. CDR3 in amino acids: CAISEVSRETQYF. In nucleotides, the CDR3 is TGTGCCATCAGTGAGGTATCTCGAGAGACCCAGTACTTC.

CDR3 nucleotide sequence: TGTGCCATCAGTGGCAGCGGGAGCCCTGGACCTAGCACAGATACGCAGTATTTT. Translated, it gives CAISGSGSPGPSTDTQYF. The rearrangement joins TRBV10-3 to TRBJ2-3; 8 bases fit TRBD2. The V gene end was trimmed by 4 bases and the J gene end by 0 bases; junction bases not matched to a gene: 12. Germline V CDR1 and CDR2: ENHRY, SYGVKD. The CDR3 spans 18 residues.

The chain uses TRBV9 and TRBJ2-2; no clear D. Germline lookup yields CDR1 SGDLS and CDR2 YYNGEE. CDR3 length equals 16 residues. V dropped 1 base and J dropped 1 base, with 11 bases sitting between them. The CDR3 DNA reads TGTGCCAGCAGCGTAAGACAACCTAAGAACACCGGGGAGCTGTTTTTT. Protein: CASSVRQPKNTGELFF.

This rearrangement joins TRBV4-3 to TRBJ2-7; TRBD1 aligns across 8 bases. V lost 4 bases to trimming and J lost 7 bases; unmatched junction nucleotides: 12. The germline CDR1 and CDR2 sequences are LGHNA and YSLEER. This CDR3 region has 15 residues. The DNA of the CDR3 is TGCGCCAGCAGCCTCGACTCTCAGGGGGCGCGGGAGCAGTACTTC. Amino acids: CASSLDSQGAREQYF.

The chain combines TRBV7-8 with TRBJ2-2; a possible D gene is TRBD1 (6 bases). The CDR3 is 17 residues long. Trimming took off 2 bases at V and 0 bases at J, with 13 bases between the two ends. Germline lookup yields CDR1 SGHVS and CDR2 FQNEAQ. CDR3 in amino acids: CASSLNRATANTGELFF. CDR3 coding DNA: TGTGCCAGCAGCTTAAACAGGGCGACGGCGAACACCGGGGAGCTGTTTTTT.

This clone was picked up one time. The chain is built from TRBV29-1 and TRBJ2-7; 11 bases match TRBD1. The CDR3 extends over 12 amino acids. Looked up from germline, CDR1 is SQVTM and CDR2 is ANQGSEA. With 7 bases clipped from V and 7 bases from J, the junction kept 6 bases outside the gene matches. DNA of the CDR3: TGCAGCGCAGGACAGGGGGCGCAGGAGCAGTACTTC. It codes for CSAGQGAQEQYF.

This clone was seen more than once but under ten times. The rearrangement joins TRBV10-3 to TRBJ2-2, with 15 positions matching TRBD2. The CDR3 has 18 amino acids. After removal of 5 bases from V and 3 bases from J, the junction contained 7 bases not matched to a gene. Germline values: CDR1 ENHRY, CDR2 SYGVKD. CDR3 residues: CAISTGLAGGPHTGELFF. The CDR3 DNA reads TGTGCCATCAGTACCGGACTAGCGGGAGGGCCGCACACCGGGGAGCTGTTTTTT.

The J gene is TRBJ2-3, the V gene TRBV5-6, with D uncertain. CDR3 length equals 14 residues. Trimming removed 2 bases from V and 2 bases from J, with 9 bases in between. Germline loops: CDR1 SGHDT, CDR2 YYEEEE. The CDR3: CASSLIPHTDTQYF. In DNA, the CDR3 is TGTGCCAGCAGCTTAATACCCCACACAGATACGCAGTATTTT.

This sequence joins TRBV5-1 and TRBJ2-7, with D hard to call. V was cut by 0 bases and J by 6 bases, with 7 bases left in between. Germline CDR1 is SGHRS and CDR2 is YFSETQ. This CDR3 spans 12 amino acids. The CDR3 bases are TGCGCCAGCAGCTTGGATTCCCTCGAGCAGTACTTC. This gives the protein CASSLDSLEQYF.

In its sample, this clone was seen once. The rearrangement links TRBV28 to TRBJ1-2; possible D gene TRBD1, 6 bases. The germline V gene encodes CDR1 MDHEN and CDR2 SYDVKM. With 4 bases removed from V and 8 bases from J, the gap between germline ends came to 14 bases. The length of the CDR3 is 13 residues. CDR3 in amino acids: CASSSGAGVGYTF. As DNA, the CDR3 is TGTGCCAGCAGTTCAGGGGCTGGTGTGGGCTACACCTTC.

This clone was counted once. The V and J genes are TRBV5-5 and TRBJ1-2; D perhaps matches TRBD1 (5 bases). CDR1 is SGHKS and CDR2 is YYEKEE in the germline V gene (reference sequence). Between the trimmed V and J ends, which lost 3 bases and 2 bases, there was a span of 14 bases. CDR3 length: 15 amino acids. The CDR3 sequence is CASSSEGRRNYGYTF. CDR3 nucleotides: TGTGCCAGCAGCTCAGAGGGACGCAGAAACTATGGCTACACCTTC.

There are a few counts of this clone. This chain links TRBV6-6 with TRBJ1-5, with D perhaps matching TRBD1 (6 bases). CDR1 and CDR2 (germline): MNHNY, SVGAGI (reference sequence). Trimming left V 6 bases short and J 6 bases short, with 12 bases between. The CDR3 length is 13 residues. The CDR3 coding sequence is TGTGCCAGCAGCGACAGGCGTTCTCAGCCCCAGCATTTT. It translates to CASSDRRSQPQHF.

The table lists this clone with a count of one. The chain combines TRBV6-5 with TRBJ2-7, with TRBD1 identical over 7 bases. The germline V gene has CDR1 MNHEY and CDR2 SVGAGI. J gave up 2 bases and V 6 bases, and 7 bases lay outside the gene matches. The CDR3 is 14 amino acids. CDR3 residues: CASRRAQGAYEQYF. In DNA, the CDR3 is TGTGCCAGCAGGCGGGCTCAGGGGGCCTACGAGCAGTACTTC.

The chain carries TRBV7-2 and TRBJ2-7, with a weak D call TRBD2 (6 bases). Germline CDR1 is SGHTA and CDR2 is FQGNSA. The CDR3 extends over 11 amino acids. V was shortened by 4 bases and J by 7 bases, with 8 bases between the two germline ends. The CDR3, as DNA: TGTGCCAGCAGCTCAGCGGGTGAGCAGTACTTC. Translated: CASSSAGEQYF.

The chain uses TRBV2 and TRBJ2-7, with 12 positions matching TRBD2. Germline loops: CDR1 SNHLY, CDR2 FYNNEI. The CDR3 is 13 residues long. The CDR3 nucleotides are TGTGCCAGCAGTGTCTTTACTAGCGGGAGGTCTCCTGTC. It yields the protein CASSVFTSGRSPV.

The chain uses TRBV7-2 and TRBJ2-5, with 7 bases fitting TRBD1. The CDR3 sequence is 14 residues long. The germline gives CDR1 SGHTA, CDR2 FQGNSA. The J segment lost 2 bases and the V segment lost 5 bases, leaving 5 bases of the junction unmatched. CDR3 loop: CASSLQGQQETQYF. Here the CDR3 DNA reads TGTGCCAGCAGCCTACAGGGACAGCAAGAGACCCAGTACTTC.

V is TRBV18 and J is TRBJ2-5; TRBD2 matches at 10 bases. Looked up from germline, CDR1 is KGHSH and CDR2 is LQKENI. The CDR3 has 16 residues. The trim removed 0 bases at V and 3 bases at J, leaving 4 bases unmatched. The DNA of the CDR3 is TGTGCCAGCTCACCACCCAGCGGGAGGGTGGAAGAGACCCAGTACTTC. Protein product: CASSPPSGRVEETQYF.

This chain uses TRBV7-2 with TRBJ2-7, with D uncertain. V was clipped by 4 bases and J by 0 bases, with 10 bases between them. The CDR3 runs 14 residues. Germline-derived CDR1 and CDR2 are SGHTA and FQGNSA. The CDR3 nucleotides read TGTGCCAGCAGCTATAGTGCTAGCTCCTACGAGCAGTACTTC. This gives the protein CASSYSASSYEQYF.

This clone has a single count. This specimen includes other DNA sequences encoding the same CDR3. The genes are TRBV2 and TRBJ2-5, with D possibly being TRBD2 (5 bases). The V and J ends lost 4 bases and 4 bases respectively, with 10 bases between them. CDR3 length equals 13 residues. Germline-derived CDR1 and CDR2 are SNHLY and FYNNEI. The CDR3 DNA is TGTGCCAGCAGTGTCGATCTAGCAGAGACCCAGTACTTC. Its protein is CASSVDLAETQYF.

V and J are TRBV28 and TRBJ2-1; 10 bases align to TRBD2. This CDR3 is built from 13 residues. The V segment lost 6 bases and the J segment 7 bases; nucleotides outside the gene matches: 3. The V gene's germline CDR1 is MDHEN and CDR2 SYDVKM. CDR3 loop: CASRLGLANEQFF. The CDR3 bases are TGTGCCAGCAGACTGGGACTAGCGAATGAGCAGTTCTTC. Full variable domain (missing parts from reference TRBV28 and TRBJ2-1): DVKVTQSSRYLVKRTGEKVFLECVQDMDHENMFWYRQDPGLGLRLIYFSYDVKMKEKGDIPEGYSVSREKKERFSLILESASTNQTSMYLCASRLGLANEQFFGPGTRLTVL.

This clone was counted only a few times. This chain uses TRBV6-5 with TRBJ2-5, with D perhaps TRBD1 or TRBD2 (5 bases each). Germline CDR1 reads MNHEY; CDR2 reads SVGAGI. V gave up 4 bases and J gave up 0 bases, with 12 bases separating them. There are 15 residues in the CDR3. CDR3 sequence: CASSWGWSYQETQYF. The CDR3 nucleotides read TGTGCCAGCAGTTGGGGGTGGTCCTACCAAGAGACCCAGTACTTC.

The chain couples TRBV7-9 to TRBJ2-5, with 8 bases matching TRBD1. In germline, CDR1 is SEHNR, CDR2 FQNEAQ (reference sequence). V shed 5 bases, J shed 5 bases, and the junction held 7 bases outside the gene matches. The CDR3 has 14 residues. CDR3: CASSAGQGWETQYF. Here the CDR3 DNA reads TGTGCCAGCAGCGCCGGACAGGGATGGGAGACCCAGTACTTC.

This clone was found once. The V and J genes are TRBV9 and TRBJ2-1, with TRBD2 matching 7 bases. V trimming: 6 bases; J trimming: 0 bases; junction bases outside the gene matches: 6. Germline V gives CDR1 SGDLS, CDR2 YYNGEE. This CDR3 is 15 amino acids long. CDR3 sequence reads: CASTKAGRSYNEQFF. The CDR3 bases are TGTGCCAGCACCAAAGCGGGGCGCTCCTACAATGAGCAGTTCTTC.

This rearrangement joins TRBV28 to TRBJ1-5, with D maybe TRBD1 (6 bases). The germline CDR1 and CDR2 sequences are MDHEN and SYDVKM. With 6 bases removed from V and 5 bases from J, the gap between germline ends came to 14 bases. This CDR3 spans 14 amino acids. The CDR3 reads CASSPDRLDQPQHF. The CDR3 region has the DNA TGTGCCAGCAGCCCAGACAGGCTGGATCAGCCCCAGCATTTT.

This chain joins TRBV9 and TRBJ2-1, with 10 bases lining up with TRBD2. The CDR3 consists of 17 residues. Germline values: CDR1 SGDLS, CDR2 YYNGEE. With V trimmed by 0 bases and J by 6 bases, 9 bases remained unmatched. This chain's CDR3 is CASSVVAQGLALNEQFF. As DNA, the CDR3 is TGTGCCAGCAGCGTAGTGGCCCAGGGACTAGCGCTCAATGAGCAGTTCTTC.

The chain uses TRBV10-3 and TRBJ1-5; 8 bases are a match to TRBD1. This CDR3 spans 13 amino acids. Germline V gene lookup returns CDR1 ENHRY and CDR2 SYGVKD. The trim removed 6 bases at V and 4 bases at J, leaving 2 bases unmatched. The CDR3 region is CAISWTGNQPQHF. In nucleotides, the CDR3 is TGTGCCATCAGCTGGACAGGGAATCAGCCCCAGCATTTT.

This rearrangement joins TRBV4-3 to TRBJ2-3; D may be TRBD2 (5 bases). CDR1 and CDR2 from the germline V gene are LGHNA and YSLEER. CDR3 length: 15 residues. The V end lost 1 base, the J end lost 6 bases, and 14 bases lay between the germline ends. The CDR3 protein is CASSQGPSRADTQYF. DNA for the CDR3: TGCGCCAGCAGCCAAGGTCCTAGCCGCGCGGATACGCAGTATTTT.

The J gene is TRBJ1-2, the V gene TRBV19, with D tentatively TRBD1 (6 bases). V was trimmed by 4 bases and J by 4 bases, leaving 7 bases between them. The CDR3 length is 12 residues. CDR1 LNHDA and CDR2 SQIVND come from the germline V gene (reference sequence). This chain's CDR3 is CASSRTAYGYTF. CDR3 bases: TGTGCCAGTAGTAGGACAGCCTATGGCTACACCTTC.

V usage is TRBV6-5 and J usage is TRBJ2-3, with 11 bases lining up with TRBD2. Germline-derived CDR1 and CDR2 are MNHEY and SVGAGI. The CDR3 runs 16 residues. J lost 5 bases, V lost 4 bases, and 8 bases had no gene match. This chain's CDR3 is CASSSFSGRAVDTQYF. In nucleotides, the CDR3 is TGTGCCAGCAGTTCCTTTAGCGGGAGGGCGGTAGATACGCAGTATTTT.

The chain links TRBV19 to TRBJ2-7; 8 bases agree with TRBD1. CDR1 is LNHDA and CDR2 is SQIVND in the germline V gene (reference sequence). This CDR3 has 15 residues. V was pared by 3 bases and J by 2 bases, with 6 bases of the junction left unmatched. The chain's CDR3 is CASSIPGQETYEQYF. In DNA form, the CDR3 reads TGTGCCAGTAGTATTCCGGGACAGGAGACCTACGAGCAGTACTTC.

The V call is TRBV2, the J call TRBJ2-3, with TRBD1 matching over 7 bases. The V gene end was trimmed by 5 bases and the J gene end by 1 base; junction bases not matched to a gene: 3. The CDR3 runs to 14 residues. Germline CDR1 SNHLY, CDR2 FYNNEI. The CDR3 region has the DNA TGTGCCAGCAGTCGGGACAGCGGCACAGATACGCAGTATTTT. This sequence encodes CASSRDSGTDTQYF. The full variable domain, completed using reference TRBV2 and TRBJ2-3, is EPEVTQTPSHQVTQMGQEVILRCVPISNHLYFYWYRQILGQKVEFLVSFYNNEISEKSEIFDDQFSVERPDGSNFTLKIRSTKLEDSAMYFCASSRDSGTDTQYFGPGTRLTVL.